These 30 T cell receptor beta chains originate from one sample sequenced in a study of T cells in women clearing cervical HPV infection. This table comes from immunoSEQ multiplex PCR, and its TCRdb copy is limited to in-frame clones, with some not included. This sample's clone table lists 23,000 or so clones. Sequenced sample: blood buffy coat. These receptors came from a woman aged 18-70 years with a cervical HPV16 infection that either progressed to CIN3+ or cleared (not recorded which).

Note on this clone: The read ends 3 residues shy of where the CDR3 ends; the end is completed using the germline J gene. The chain couples TRBV5-4 to TRBJ1-1; D is unresolved. CDR1 SGHNT and CDR2 YYREEE come from the germline V gene (reference sequence). Between the trimmed V and J ends, which lost 4 bases and 1 base, there was a span of 8 bases. This CDR3 region has 13 residues. Partial CDR3 DNA: TGTGCCAGCAGCCGCACAACGAACACTGAA. Its protein product is CASSRTTNTE. The whole CDR3 sequence reads CASSRTTNTEAFF.

In the case of this clone: Read sequence stops 3 residues before the CDR3 end, and the germline J gene provides the missing end. The chain joins TRBV7-9 to TRBJ2-7; 9 positions agree with TRBD1. The CDR3 sequence is 14 residues long. CDR1 is SEHNR, CDR2 FQNEAQ, per germline (reference sequence). V lost 3 bases and J lost 2; bases outside the gene matches: 2. The CDR3 DNA, read in part, is TGTGCCAGCAGCTTGGGACAGGGCACCTACGAG. Translation: CASSLGQGTYE. The full CDR3 sequence reads CASSLGQGTYEQYF.

Notes on this clone: Read data end 3 residues before the CDR3 end; the end is taken from the germline J gene. V usage is TRBV5-1 and J usage is TRBJ2-2, with D tentatively TRBD1 (5 bases). Germline V lookup: CDR1 SGHRS, CDR2 YFSETQ. The CDR3 has 15 amino acids. Trimming shortened V by 0 bases and J by 5 bases, and 11 bases separated the two germline ends. The CDR3 bases that were read are TGCGCCAGCAGCTTGGAAGCAGGGTTGACCGGGGAG. This sequence encodes CASSLEAGLTGE. The CDR3 reads in full as CASSLEAGLTGELFF.

Comments on this clone: The CDR3 is cut off 3 residues early in the read; its end comes from the germline J gene. This rearrangement joins TRBV18 to TRBJ1-2; a possible D gene is TRBD1 (6 bases). Trimming removed 3 bases at V and 6 bases at J, with 14 bases between. This CDR3 contains 14 residues. The germline CDR1 and CDR2 sequences are KGHSH and LQKENI. The CDR3: CASSPEGQFNGYTF. CDR3 DNA, as far as it was read: TGTGCCAGCTCACCGGAAGGACAGTTTAATGGC.

A word on this clone: From the germline J gene comes the end of the CDR3, since the read stops 3 residues before it. The genes are TRBV12-3 or TRBV12-4 and TRBJ2-3; no firm D call. This CDR3 is 16 amino acids long. V dropped 3 bases and J dropped 5 bases, with 18 bases sitting between them. CDR3: CASSLGGGPSLDTQYF. CDR3 DNA, as far as it was read: TGTGCCAGCAGTTTGGGTGGCGGCCCCTCTCTAGATACG.

Comment on this clone: The read ends 3 residues shy of where the CDR3 ends; the end is completed using the germline J gene. This chain connects TRBV7-9 to TRBJ1-3; 10 positions agree with TRBD1. CDR3 size: 15 residues. V gave up 5 bases and J gave up 4 bases; unmatched junction bases: 5. CDR1 SEHNR and CDR2 FQNEAQ come from the germline V gene (reference sequence). The CDR3 region is CASSAGTGAGNTIYF. Incomplete CDR3 DNA: TGTGCCAGCAGCGCCGGGACAGGGGCCGGAAACACC.

Worth noting for this clone: The read halts 3 residues ahead of the CDR3 end, with the missing end drawn from the germline J gene. The chain carries TRBV7-6 and TRBJ1-2; perhaps TRBD1 as D (6 bases). Germline V gene sequence: CDR1 SGHVS, CDR2 FNYEAQ. This CDR3 region has 13 residues. CDR3 DNA, as far as it was read: TGTGCCAGCAGCCCCCCAGGGGAAGGCTTC. Encoded protein: CASSPPGEGF. From start to end, the CDR3 is CASSPPGEGFYTF. Supplemented by reference TRBV7-6 and TRBJ1-2, the full variable domain reads GAGVSQSPRYKVTKRGQDVALRCDPISGHVSLYWYRQALGQGPEFLTYFNYEAQQDKSGLPNDRFSAERPEGSISTLTIQRTEQRDSAMYRCASSPPGEGFYTFGSGTRLTVV.

In the case of this clone: Read data end 3 residues before the CDR3 end; the end is taken from the germline J gene. The chain links TRBV7-3 to TRBJ2-3; possible D gene TRBD2, 5 bases. The CDR3 sequence is 15 residues long. V dropped 5 bases and J dropped 0 bases, with 12 bases sitting between them. Germline V gives CDR1 SGHTA, CDR2 FQGTGA. The part of the CDR3 DNA that was read is TGTGCCAGCAGCCCAATAGCGTCTAGCACAGATACG. It encodes CASSPIASSTDT. The whole CDR3 sequence reads CASSPIASSTDTQYF.

On this clone itself: The read halts 3 residues ahead of the CDR3 end, with the missing end drawn from the germline J gene. The gene calls are TRBV9 and TRBJ2-1; 7 bases are shared with TRBD2. CDR1 and CDR2 from the germline V gene are SGDLS and YYNGEE. CDR3 size: 16 residues. J was trimmed by 2 bases and V by 6 bases; bases with no gene match: 11. CDR3 protein: CASTLSASGPYNEQFF. CDR3 bases read: TGTGCCAGCACCCTCTCGGCTAGCGGACCCTACAATGAG.

Concerning this clone itself: The read is 3 residues too short to cover the CDR3 end, so that end is filled in from the germline J gene. The gene calls are TRBV30 and TRBJ2-2; possibly TRBD1 for D (6 bases). The CDR3 spans 16 residues. The V gene lost 0 bases and the J gene lost 4 bases, with 15 bases spanning the gap. Germline V lookup: CDR1 GTSNPN, CDR2 SVGIG (reference sequence). CDR3 sequence reads: CAWSVLKTGTTGELFF. The CDR3 DNA, read in part, is TGTGCCTGGAGTGTATTAAAGACAGGCACCACCGGGGAG.

For this clone: The sequenced fragment ends 3 residues before the CDR3 boundary, so the rest is inferred from the germline J gene. This rearrangement joins TRBV28 to TRBJ2-5; D possibly matches TRBD1 or TRBD2 (5 bases each). This CDR3 contains 16 residues. CDR1 and CDR2 from the germline V gene are MDHEN and SYDVKM. V lost 2 bases and J 4 bases, leaving 17 bases between the germline ends. The DNA read from the CDR3 is TGTGCCAGCAGTTTAGGGGCAGGAGGTCCAGGAGAGACC. It yields the protein CASSLGAGGPGET. The whole CDR3 protein is CASSLGAGGPGETQYF.

A remark on this clone: The read gets to within 3 residues of the CDR3 end, and the germline J gene fills in the rest. The rearrangement joins TRBV4-1 to TRBJ1-4, with 10 nucleotides matching TRBD1. The germline V gene has CDR1 MGHRA and CDR2 YSYEKL. The CDR3 totals 16 residues. V lost 3 bases to trimming and J lost 8 bases; unmatched junction nucleotides: 9. This CDR3 reads CASSHTRQGAREKLFF. The covered CDR3 bases are TGCGCCAGCAGCCACACCCGACAGGGGGCAAGAGAAAAA.

As concerns this clone: The read stops 3 residues short of the end of the CDR3; the missing end is completed from the germline J gene. The V gene is TRBV6-1, the J gene TRBJ2-5; D is possibly TRBD2 (6 bases). Germline CDR1 MNHNS, CDR2 SASEGT. This CDR3 contains 17 residues. V shed 0 bases and J shed 2 bases, with 16 bases lying between them. The CDR3 sequence: CASSEALGGKGQETQYF. Partial CDR3 DNA: TGTGCCAGCAGTGAAGCGTTGGGGGGTAAGGGGCAAGAGACC.

Of note for this clone: The CDR3 extends 3 residues past the end of the read, so its final part is completed from the germline J gene. Other nucleotide sequences from this sample produce the same CDR3. J is TRBJ2-2 and V is TRBV5-1; TRBD1 might be the D (5 bases). The CDR3 contains 14 residues. In germline, CDR1 is SGHRS, CDR2 YFSETQ. V was clipped by 0 bases and J by 5 bases, with 8 bases between them. CDR3 bases read: TGCGCCAGCAGCTTGGCAAAGGGGACCGGGGAG. Translated: CASSLAKGTGE. The entire CDR3 protein is CASSLAKGTGELFF. Using reference TRBV5-1 and TRBJ2-2 for the parts outside the CDR3, the full variable domain is KAGVTQTPRYLIKTRGQQVTLSCSPISGHRSVSWYQQTPGQGLQFLFEYFSETQRNKGNFPGRFSGRQFSNSRSEMNVSTLELGDSALYLCASSLAKGTGELFFGEGSRLTVL.

On this clone itself: The read terminates 3 residues ahead of where the CDR3 ends, so the germline J gene completes it. The rearrangement uses TRBV7-2 and TRBJ2-3; 7 nucleotides line up with TRBD1. This CDR3 region has 15 residues. V lost 4 bases and J lost 4; bases outside the gene matches: 8. The germline V gene has CDR1 SGHTA and CDR2 FQGNSA. Incomplete CDR3 DNA: TGTGCCAGCAGCTCCCAGGGGGAGCCGCCAGATACG. Translated, it gives CASSSQGEPPDT. The full CDR3 reads CASSSQGEPPDTQYF.

A word on this clone: Read coverage stops 3 residues before the CDR3 terminus; the germline J gene supplies the remainder. The J gene is TRBJ2-7, the V gene TRBV3-1 (or the pseudogene TRBV3-2); 7 bases line up with TRBD1. CDR1 and CDR2 from the germline V gene are LGHDT and YNNKEL (reference sequence). V was clipped by 3 bases and J by 2 bases; unmatched bases: 4. This CDR3 has 14 amino acids. This CDR3 is CASSHWDRTYEQYF. The CDR3 bases that were read are TGTGCCAGCAGCCATTGGGACAGAACCTACGAG.

With regard to this clone: With the read ending 3 residues before the CDR3 end, the germline J gene is used to fill in that end. The genes are TRBV7-8 and TRBJ2-4; D perhaps matches TRBD1 (5 bases). The germline V gene encodes CDR1 SGHVS and CDR2 FQNEAQ. This CDR3 contains 14 residues. The ends were cut back, 5 bases at V and 8 bases at J, with 16 bases in the middle. Here the CDR3 reads CASSRRVLRDIQYF. The sequenced part of the CDR3 DNA is TGTGCCAGCAGCCGCAGGGTCCTACGAGACATT.

A remark on this clone: The observed sequence ends 3 residues before the CDR3 terminus, with the missing tail filled in from the germline J gene. The chain joins TRBV24-1 to TRBJ2-5; D may be TRBD1 (5 bases). The V end lost 3 bases, the J end lost 0 bases, and 13 bases lay between the germline ends. The CDR3 is 16 amino acids. Germline V gene data show CDR1 as KGHDR and CDR2 as SFDVKD. Here the CDR3 reads CATSDPAGHDQETQYF. The CDR3 DNA, read in part, is TGTGCCACCAGTGATCCCGCTGGACATGACCAAGAGACC.

Note on this clone: The read halts 3 residues ahead of the CDR3 end, with the missing end drawn from the germline J gene. The rearrangement links TRBV6-4 to TRBJ2-3; weak D call: TRBD2 (6 bases). The CDR3 spans 15 residues. Germline CDR1 MRHNA, CDR2 SNTAGT. The CDR3 sequence is CASSTGTPFGGTQYF. Partial CDR3 DNA: TGTGCCAGCAGTACCGGGACTCCGTTTGGTGGGACG.

Regarding this clone: The read falls 3 residues short of the CDR3 end, and the missing part is taken from the germline J gene. V gene TRBV18 combines with J gene TRBJ2-3; TRBD2 is a possible D gene (5 bases). The V end lost 4 bases, the J end lost 3 bases, and 11 bases lay between the germline ends. The CDR3 runs 14 residues. Germline loops: CDR1 KGHSH, CDR2 LQKENI. The CDR3 sequence: CASSQATTTDTQYF. CDR3 DNA, as far as it was read: TGTGCCAGCTCACAAGCGACTACAACAGATACG.

Remarks on this clone: The CDR3 end lies 3 residues beyond the end of the read and is filled in from the germline J gene. V gene TRBV28 combines with J gene TRBJ2-5; D gene ambiguous. CDR3 length: 11 residues. Trimming stripped 6 bases from V and 7 bases from J, with 9 bases between. Germline values: CDR1 MDHEN, CDR2 SYDVKM. The CDR3 bases that were read are TGTGCCAGCAGCCCCCGCGGGACC. It yields the protein CASSPRGT. The complete CDR3 protein is CASSPRGTQYF.

On this clone: The DNA ends 3 residues before the CDR3 does, and the rest of the CDR3 is filled in from the germline J gene. J is TRBJ2-2 and V is TRBV7-6, with 12 nucleotides matching TRBD2. Germline loops: CDR1 SGHVS, CDR2 FNYEAQ. This CDR3 has 14 residues. The trim removed 7 bases at V and 4 bases at J, leaving 1 base unmatched. The covered CDR3 bases are TGTGCCAGCAAGGGACTAGCGGGCACCGGGGAG. This encodes CASKGLAGTGE. The full CDR3 protein reads CASKGLAGTGELFF.

Remarks on this clone: The CDR3 end lies 3 residues beyond the end of the read and is filled in from the germline J gene. The rearrangement joins TRBV20-1 to TRBJ1-5; 8 nucleotides align to TRBD1. The ends lost 6 bases at V and 9 bases at J; junction bases unmatched: 10. CDR3 length equals 13 residues. The germline gives CDR1 DFQATT, CDR2 SNEGSKA (reference sequence). CDR3 sequence: CSADGQGVGPQHF. The covered CDR3 bases are TGCAGTGCGGACGGACAGGGCGTTGGGCCC.

CDR3: CASSSTGTGRGEQYF. CDR3 DNA (partial): TGCGCCAGCAGCTCTACCGGGACAGGGCGTGGCGAG. This sequence joins TRBV5-1 and TRBJ2-7, with 9 bases matching TRBD1. The DNA ends 3 residues before the CDR3 does, and the rest of the CDR3 is filled in from the germline J gene. V was pared by 3 bases and J by 6 bases, with 10 bases of the junction left unmatched. CDR1 and CDR2 from the germline V gene are SGHRS and YFSETQ. This CDR3 is 15 amino acids long.

The CDR3 protein is CASSLEPPGLYNEQFF. Incomplete CDR3 DNA: TGCGCCAGCAGCTTGGAGCCTCCAGGATTATACAATGAG. The chain carries TRBV5-1 and TRBJ2-1; D not resolved. The read is 3 residues too short to cover the CDR3 end, so that end is filled in from the germline J gene. The V end was cut by 0 bases, the J end by 4 bases, with 14 bases between. In germline, CDR1 is SGHRS, CDR2 YFSETQ. The CDR3 consists of 16 residues.

Concerning this clone itself: Read sequence stops 3 residues before the CDR3 end, and the germline J gene provides the missing end. The V and J genes are TRBV6-2 or TRBV6-3 and TRBJ2-3; TRBD2 might be the D (6 bases). V gave up 6 bases and J gave up 0 bases, with 19 bases separating them. The CDR3 extends over 17 amino acids. The V gene's germline CDR1 is MNHEY and CDR2 SVGEGT. The chain's CDR3 is CASSKERGGTSTDTQYF. The CDR3 DNA, read in part, is TGTGCCAGCAGCAAGGAGAGGGGCGGGACTAGCACAGATACG.

Of note for this clone: The CDR3 is cut off 3 residues early in the read; its end comes from the germline J gene. This specimen includes other DNA sequences encoding the same CDR3. V usage is TRBV18 and J usage is TRBJ2-1, with D uncertain. V lost 3 bases and J 0 bases, leaving 12 bases between the germline ends. The CDR3 has 16 residues. Germline V gene data show CDR1 as KGHSH and CDR2 as LQKENI. The CDR3 bases that were read are TGTGCCAGCTCACCCCTACCCAGGAGCTCCTACAATGAG. It is translated as CASSPLPRSSYNE. The entire CDR3 sequence reads CASSPLPRSSYNEQFF.

Turning to this clone: One junction end does not reproduce the germline sequence, and a read error may be involved. The observed sequence ends 3 residues before the CDR3 terminus, with the missing tail filled in from the germline J gene. The chain combines TRBV4-2 with TRBJ1-6; 9 bases fit TRBD1. This CDR3 contains 16 residues. CDR1 LGHNA and CDR2 YNFKEQ come from the germline V gene. The part of the CDR3 DNA that was read is TGCGCCAGCAGCCAAGATTGGGGACAGGGAGGGTCACCC. It yields the protein CASSQDWGQGGSP. The whole CDR3 protein reads CASSQDWGQGGSPLHF.

Comments on this clone: The CDR3 end is not reached by the read, which stops 3 residues before it; the germline J gene fills it in. This chain joins TRBV7-8 and TRBJ2-7; 9 bases match TRBD1. The J segment lost 6 bases and the V segment lost 1 base, leaving 7 bases of the junction unmatched. The CDR3 covers 15 residues. Germline V lookup: CDR1 SGHVS, CDR2 FQNEAQ. CDR3 region: CASSLEQGASFEQYF. CDR3 DNA (partial): TGTGCCAGCAGCTTAGAACAGGGGGCTTCATTCGAG.

In the case of this clone: From the germline J gene comes the end of the CDR3, since the read stops 3 residues before it. J is TRBJ2-2 and V is TRBV28, with no clear D. This CDR3 is 14 amino acids long. V was trimmed by 10 bases and J by 4 bases, leaving 16 bases between them. Per the germline V gene, CDR1 is MDHEN and CDR2 is SYDVKM. The CDR3 sequence is CATPFLGRTGELFF. The sequenced part of the CDR3 DNA is TGTGCCACCCCCTTCCTAGGTCGCACCGGGGAG.